These T cell receptor beta chains were read from a single sample in a study of vaccination effects on CD4 cells after COVID-19. TCRdb's copy holds only in-frame clones and misses some; the assay was immunoSEQ multiplex PCR. The sample carries around 79,000 clones, around four fifths recorded once. Their antigen targets remain unknown. The material sequenced was CD4+ T cells from PBMCs cultured with HCoV-229E spike peptides, taken before COVID-19 vaccination. The origin of the receptors is a human donor who received a COVID-19 vaccine. Each CDR3 is given with its conserved first and last residue. The D gene is left open where the match is weak. Size values are once, few and many counts, or a class for expanded clones, and some rows have none.

D gene | J gene | V gene | clone size | CDR3 protein | CDR3 DNA
NA | TRBJ1-5 | TRBV11-1 | NA | CASSFSGNQPQHF | TGTGCCAGCAGCTTTTCAGGAAATCAGCCCCAGCATTTT
NA | TRBJ2-1 | TRBV19 | NA | CASSMDLAYNEQFF | TGTGCCAGTAGTATGGACTTGGCTTACAATGAGCAGTTCTTC
NA | TRBJ2-5 | TRBV7-9 | NA | CASSSTSQETQYF | TGTGCCAGCAGCTCCACATCTCAAGAGACCCAGTACTTC
NA | TRBJ1-4 | TRBV28 | NA | CASSYWTATNEKLFF | TGTGCCAGCAGTTATTGGACAGCAACTAATGAAAAACTGTTTTTT
NA | TRBJ2-5 | TRBV30 | NA | CASDRTGIGETQYF | TGTGCCTCGGACAGAACAGGGATTGGCGAGACCCAGTACTTC
NA | TRBJ1-2 | TRBV5-3 | NA | CARSLFPHLYGYTF | TGTGCCAGAAGCTTGTTCCCACACCTCTATGGCTACACCTTC
TRBD2 | TRBJ2-1 | TRBV7-9 | NA | CASRPAGGSYNEQFF | TGTGCCAGCAGACCAGCGGGGGGGTCCTACAATGAGCAGTTCTTC
NA | TRBJ1-1 | TRBV28 | NA | CASSSSTGTASEAFF | NA
NA | TRBJ1-2 | TRBV5-6 | NA | CASSLTDRYGYTF | TGTGCCAGCAGCTTGACAGACCGGTATGGCTACACCTTC
NA | TRBJ1-1 | TRBV5-1 | NA | CASRPIPNTEAFF | TGCGCCAGCCGTCCTATACCGAACACTGAAGCTTTCTTT
TRBD1 | TRBJ2-4 | TRBV30 | NA | CAWGSTGIAKNIQYF | TGTGCCTGGGGATCGACAGGGATAGCCAAAAACATTCAGTACTTC
NA | TRBJ2-5 | TRBV9 | NA | CASSPKGRWRDQETQYF | TGTGCCAGCAGCCCAAAGGGGCGGTGGCGGGACCAAGAGACCCAGTACTTC
NA | TRBJ1-5 | TRBV4-1 | few | CASSHLKRTALNQPQHF | TGCGCCAGCAGCCACCTCAAGAGGACAGCGTTAAATCAGCCCCAGCATTTT
TRBD1 | TRBJ1-1 | TRBV2 | NA | CASSGTANTEAFF | TGTGCCAGCAGCGGGACAGCGAACACTGAAGCTTTCTTT
NA | TRBJ2-3 | TRBV4-2 | NA | CASSQVKLSDTQYF | TGTGCCAGCAGCCAAGTGAAGTTGTCAGATACGCAGTATTTT
TRBD1 | TRBJ2-3 | TRBV7-2 | NA | CASSLAGGQGTYTQYF | TGTGCCAGCAGCTTAGCGGGGGGACAGGGCACATATACGCAGTATTTT
TRBD2 | TRBJ2-2 | TRBV5-1 | NA | CASSGASGGRANTGELFF | TGCGCCAGCAGCGGTGCTAGCGGGGGCCGCGCGAACACCGGGGAGCTGTTTTTT
NA | TRBJ2-5 | TRBV6-2/TRBV6-3 | NA | CASSYVSRDHQYF | TGTGCCAGCAGTTACGTGAGCCGGGACCACCAGTACTTC